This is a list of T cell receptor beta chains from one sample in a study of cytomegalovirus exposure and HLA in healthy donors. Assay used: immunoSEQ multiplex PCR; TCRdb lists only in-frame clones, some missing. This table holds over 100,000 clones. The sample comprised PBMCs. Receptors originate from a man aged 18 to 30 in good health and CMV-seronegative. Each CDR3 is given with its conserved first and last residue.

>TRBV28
CASSLQGSEQYF
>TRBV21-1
CASSKGRTGKSGYTF
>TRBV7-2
CASSFSSSGPYEQYF
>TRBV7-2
CASSLAALAGVEQYF
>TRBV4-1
CASSQGGVSGADTQYF
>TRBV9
CASSDSGTEEAFF
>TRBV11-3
CASTQELETQYF
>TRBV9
CASSATGQGALDTQYF
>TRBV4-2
CASSPKMRRQTDTQYF
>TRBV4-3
CASSQDLNTGELFF
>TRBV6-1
CASGRLAGAYEQYF
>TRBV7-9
CASKPLGQRNEKLFF
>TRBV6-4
CASSLAGTPSYEQFF
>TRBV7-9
CASSDGTGLREQFF
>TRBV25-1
CASSKDRGNTIYF
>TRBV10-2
CASSDRGLLETQYF
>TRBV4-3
CASSQDPLVLAYGYTF
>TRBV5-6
CASSPGGSYGANVLTF
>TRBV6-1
CASSGGWYEQYF
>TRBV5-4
CASSGGSYNEQFF
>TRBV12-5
CASQNTDTQYF
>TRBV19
CASRGPWGDRAYGYTF
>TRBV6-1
CASQTDFNQPQHF
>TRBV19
CASSIGRRLDQPQHF
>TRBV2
CASRRYTGKETQYF
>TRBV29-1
CSVGDRYNEQFF
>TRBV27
CASSLTGLYGYTF
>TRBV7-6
CASSTRYNEQFF
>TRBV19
CASTGFSYEQYF
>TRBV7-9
CASSLVSGELFF
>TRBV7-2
CASSLGTGQKGYTF
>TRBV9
CASGGPEQYF
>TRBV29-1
CSVESGTPPYGYTF
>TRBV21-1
CASSRPDWNNEQFF
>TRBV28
CASSLLRGTLNTEAFF
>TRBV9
CASSVEQGQVTEAFF
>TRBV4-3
CASSLERGSYEQYF
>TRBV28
CASSFPAGTYEQYF
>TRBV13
CASSSSGGQLDTGELFF
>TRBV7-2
CASSSSREGGNTIYF
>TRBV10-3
CAISVILGERAHYGYTF
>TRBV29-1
CSVQPRQEAFF
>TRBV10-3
CAISESSSQPQHF
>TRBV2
CASSEARLSYEQYF
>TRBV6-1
CASSESGTGSYEQYF
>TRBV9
CASSVASGDRGHNYGYTF
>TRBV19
CASSSAGNEKLFF
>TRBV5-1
CASGPGQGFTGELFF
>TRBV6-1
CASSETDPIYGYTF
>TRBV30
CAWSGTPSGNTIYF
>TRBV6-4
CASSDFTGAGELFF
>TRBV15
CATRPGQIMNTEAFF
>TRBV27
CASSLNLEASGSHEQFF